These 29 T cell receptor beta chains came from one sample sequenced in a study of blood T cell repertoires in COVID-19. The assay was immunoSEQ multiplex PCR, and TCRdb's table has in-frame clones only and misses some. This table has 310,000 or so clones, about nine tenths appearing once. Sequencing input: PBMCs or T cells enriched from blood (not recorded which). The receptors were gathered from a young woman who had recovered from COVID-19.

The chain recombines TRBV6-5 with TRBJ2-1; TRBD2 matches 10 bases. With 6 bases clipped from V and 7 bases from J, the junction kept 9 bases outside the gene matches. The CDR3 contains 15 residues. The germline V gene encodes CDR1 MNHEY and CDR2 SVGAGI. The CDR3 DNA reads as TGTGCCAGCAGATTATTCCTAGCGGGAGAGAATGAGCAGTTCTTC. Amino acids: CASRLFLAGENEQFF.

The chain uses TRBV6-4 and TRBJ2-7; possible D gene TRBD2, 5 bases. The CDR3 has 15 residues. From germline, CDR1 is MRHNA and CDR2 SNTAGT. Trimming removed 4 bases from V and 0 bases from J, with 13 bases in between. The chain's CDR3 is CASSAEVGSSYEQYF. CDR3 DNA sequence: TGTGCCAGCAGTGCAGAGGTAGGGAGCTCCTACGAGCAGTACTTC.

The gene calls are TRBV13 and TRBJ2-3; 8 bases are shared with TRBD2. After removal of 8 bases from V and 4 bases from J, the junction contained 5 bases not matched to a gene. The CDR3 sequence is 13 residues long. CDR1 and CDR2 from the germline V gene are PRHDT and FYEKMQ (reference sequence). The CDR3 is CASRSGSADTQYF. The CDR3 region has the DNA TGTGCCAGCCGAAGCGGGAGTGCAGATACGCAGTATTTT.

The V and J genes are TRBV29-1 and TRBJ1-2; maybe TRBD1 (6 bases). The CDR3 has 13 amino acids. V was clipped by 6 bases and J by 0 bases, with 11 bases between them. CDR1 and CDR2 from the germline V gene are SQVTM and ANQGSEA. The CDR3 region is CSVTGTTNYGYTF. The CDR3 coding sequence is TGCAGCGTGACCGGGACAACTAACTATGGCTACACCTTC.

The gene calls are TRBV27 and TRBJ1-2; 11 nucleotides align to TRBD1. From germline, CDR1 is MNHEY and CDR2 SMNVEV (reference sequence). This CDR3 region has 15 residues. V trimming: 5 bases; J trimming: 4 bases; junction bases outside the gene matches: 6. CDR3 residues: CASSRGQGEGYGYTF. The CDR3, as DNA: TGTGCCAGCAGTAGGGGACAGGGGGAAGGCTATGGCTACACCTTC.

This chain joins TRBV6-5 and TRBJ2-5; the match to TRBD2 covers 8 bases. With V trimmed by 10 bases and J by 3 bases, 10 bases remained unmatched. CDR3 length: 14 residues. Germline-derived CDR1 and CDR2 are MNHEY and SVGAGI. The DNA of the CDR3 is TGTGCCACAGAGACGGGACTAGTGAAAGAGACCCAGTACTTC. Translated: CATETGLVKETQYF.

The chain carries TRBV18 and TRBJ1-2; TRBD1 aligns across 7 bases. Germline V gives CDR1 KGHSH, CDR2 LQKENI. The CDR3 extends over 14 amino acids. Trimming took 5 bases from V and 2 from J; bases not matched to a gene: 5. CDR3 nucleotides: TGTGCCAGCTCAGAGGACAGGCAAAACTATGGCTACACCTTC. It codes for CASSEDRQNYGYTF.

The chain recombines TRBV2 with TRBJ1-2; a possible D gene is TRBD1 (5 bases). Germline V lookup: CDR1 SNHLY, CDR2 FYNNEI. The V end was cut by 4 bases, the J end by 8 bases, with 17 bases between. This CDR3 region has 14 residues. In nucleotides, the CDR3 is TGTGCCAGCAGTGGGCAGGGCAGGGCCGGGGGCTACACCTTC. As protein: CASSGQGRAGGYTF.

CDR3 bases: TGTGCCAGCAGCGTTTCCGGTCAAACGTGGGGAAACACCATATATTTT. The encoded protein is CASSVSGQTWGNTIYF. This chain connects TRBV9 to TRBJ1-3; D is ambiguous. Germline values: CDR1 SGDLS, CDR2 YYNGEE. V dropped 2 bases and J dropped 4 bases, with 16 bases sitting between them. The CDR3 spans 16 residues.

The chain recombines TRBV7-2 with TRBJ1-2; D is unresolved. The CDR3 has 12 residues. Germline lookup yields CDR1 SGHTA and CDR2 FQGNSA. Trimming removed 1 base at V and 6 bases at J, with 6 bases between. CDR3 region: CASSLVANGYTF. DNA for the CDR3: TGTGCCAGCAGCTTAGTCGCGAATGGCTACACCTTC.

V gene TRBV6-2 or TRBV6-3 combines with J gene TRBJ2-1; D may be TRBD2 (5 bases). V was cut by 0 bases and J by 4 bases, with 16 bases left in between. The CDR3 totals 17 residues. The germline gives CDR1 MNHEY, CDR2 SVGEGT. The CDR3 region is CASSYSPATGIYNEQFF. The CDR3 region has the DNA TGTGCCAGCAGTTACTCCCCCGCCACGGGGATATACAATGAGCAGTTCTTC.

The V gene is TRBV19, the J gene TRBJ1-1; D call uncertain. CDR3 size: 12 residues. Trimming removed 3 bases from V and 1 base from J, with 3 bases in between. Per germline, CDR1 LNHDA and CDR2 SQIVND (reference sequence). CDR3 region: CASSIWNTEAFF. Written as DNA, the CDR3 is TGTGCCAGTAGTATCTGGAACACTGAAGCTTTCTTT.

The rearrangement uses TRBV21-1 and TRBJ2-3; the table's D call, TRBD2, was not checked against the DNA. TRBV21-1 is annotated as a pseudogene. The CDR3 sequence is 20 residues long. In nucleotides, the CDR3 is TGTGCCAGCAGCAAAGGGGGGAAGGCTAGCGGGAGGTTTGGCACAGATACGCAGTATTTT. Protein product: CASSKGGKASGRFGTDTQYF.

The sample holds one count of this clone. The chain couples TRBV6-2 or TRBV6-3 to TRBJ2-7; the D gene is possibly TRBD2 (6 bases). Trimming shortened V by 3 bases and J by 2 bases, and 17 bases separated the two germline ends. CDR1 and CDR2 (germline): MNHEY, SVGEGT. This CDR3 region has 16 residues. CDR3 protein: CASSYPFGGEPYEQYF. CDR3 nucleotides: TGTGCCAGCAGTTATCCCTTCGGCGGGGAACCCTACGAGCAGTACTTC.

The V call is TRBV5-6, the J call TRBJ1-4; 7 positions agree with TRBD1. The CDR3 extends over 16 amino acids. Losses at the gene ends were 1 base for V and 5 bases for J; bases not matched to a gene: 8. Germline V lookup: CDR1 SGHDT, CDR2 YYEEEE. For the CDR3, the DNA is TGTGCCAGCAGCTTGAAGCCCGGGACAGCAAATGAAAAACTGTTTTTT. It yields the protein CASSLKPGTANEKLFF.

DNA of the CDR3: TGCGCCAGCAGCTTGGGTGAACTGGATACGCAGTATTTT. It yields the protein CASSLGELDTQYF. The J gene is TRBJ2-3, the V gene TRBV5-1; D not resolved. Trimming pared 0 bases from V and 6 bases from J, leaving 8 bases between. CDR1 and CDR2 from the germline V gene are SGHRS and YFSETQ. There are 13 residues in the CDR3.

The chain combines TRBV2 with TRBJ1-6, with 9 bases that match TRBD1. The trim removed 7 bases at V and 7 bases at J, leaving 5 bases unmatched. The CDR3 loop spans 14 amino acids. CDR1 and CDR2 (germline): SNHLY, FYNNEI. CDR3 in DNA: TGTGCCAGCACCCTGGACAGGGGAAATTCACCCCTCCACTTT. Its translation: CASTLDRGNSPLHF. The variable domain in full, with the rest retrieved from reference TRBV2 and TRBJ1-6, is EPEVTQTPSHQVTQMGQEVILRCVPISNHLYFYWYRQILGQKVEFLVSFYNNEISEKSEIFDDQFSVERPDGSNFTLKIRSTKLEDSAMYFCASTLDRGNSPLHFGNGTRLTVT.

This chain connects TRBV10-2 to TRBJ1-2; 8 bases are a match to TRBD1. V shed 3 bases and J 6 bases; nucleotides not matched to a gene: 9. The CDR3 extends over 15 amino acids. Germline lookup yields CDR1 WSHSY and CDR2 SAAADI. The CDR3 sequence: CASSDRTGSSDGYTF. The CDR3 nucleotides are TGCGCCAGCAGTGACCGGACAGGGTCGTCGGATGGCTACACCTTC.

This chain connects TRBV6-1 to TRBJ1-6, with a weak D call TRBD1 (5 bases). The CDR3 runs to 17 residues. From germline, CDR1 is MNHNS and CDR2 SASEGT. With 2 bases removed from V and 2 bases from J, the gap between germline ends came to 13 bases. In DNA form, the CDR3 reads TGTGCCAGCAGTGAAAGGCGGGGGATACCCTATAATTCACCCCTCCACTTT. Translated, it gives CASSERRGIPYNSPLHF.

The genes are TRBV5-4 and TRBJ2-1; 11 nucleotides align to TRBD1. V was pared by 0 bases and J by 9 bases, with 8 bases of the junction left unmatched. The CDR3 has 16 residues. Germline V gene lookup returns CDR1 SGHNT and CDR2 YYREEE (reference sequence). The CDR3: CASSLGTGGQWGEQFF. In nucleotides, the CDR3 is TGTGCCAGCAGCTTGGGGACAGGGGGCCAATGGGGTGAGCAGTTCTTC.

The CDR3 sequence is CASSPLPGQGDYEQYF. The CDR3 region has the DNA TGTGCCAGCTCACCTCTGCCGGGACAGGGGGACTACGAGCAGTACTTC. The chain uses TRBV18 and TRBJ2-7; 11 nucleotides agree with TRBD1. V lost 3 bases and J lost 3; bases outside the gene matches: 7. Germline V lookup: CDR1 KGHSH, CDR2 LQKENI. The CDR3 spans 16 residues.

This clone came up once. The chain links TRBV3-1 (or the pseudogene TRBV3-2) to TRBJ1-1; 9 bases are a match to TRBD1. The V segment lost 4 bases and the J segment 0 bases; nucleotides outside the gene matches: 3. The CDR3 totals 15 residues. Germline assignment: CDR1 LGHDT and CDR2 YNNKEL (reference sequence). CDR3 nucleotides: TGTGCCAGCAGCCGACAGGGGGTCATGAACACTGAAGCTTTCTTT. It encodes CASSRQGVMNTEAFF.

The chain couples TRBV9 to TRBJ2-2, with TRBD2 matching 8 bases. The CDR3 is made up of 13 amino acids. CDR1 SGDLS and CDR2 YYNGEE come from the germline V gene. V was pared by 7 bases and J by 4 bases, with 3 bases of the junction left unmatched. The CDR3 protein is CASGGRITGELFF. The CDR3 DNA reads TGTGCCAGCGGCGGGAGGATCACCGGGGAGCTGTTTTTT. The full variable domain, with the rest looked up from reference TRBV9 and TRBJ2-2, is DSGVTQTPKHLITATGQRVTLRCSPRSGDLSVYWYQQSLDQGLQFLIQYYNGEERAKGNILERFSAQQFPDLHSELNLSSLELGDSALYFCASGGRITGELFFGEGSRLTVL.

The rearrangement joins TRBV4-3 to TRBJ2-7; possible D gene TRBD2, 6 bases. This CDR3 is 16 amino acids long. Between the trimmed V and J ends, which lost 0 bases and 4 bases, there was a span of 16 bases. CDR1 is LGHNA and CDR2 is YSLEER in the germline V gene. CDR3 sequence (DNA): TGCGCCAGCAGCCAAGAAAGGGCGGGGTCAGGTTACGAGCAGTACTTC. Amino acids: CASSQERAGSGYEQYF.

The chain is built from TRBV15 and TRBJ2-7; 13 bases are a match to TRBD2. The CDR3 is 15 residues long. Germline CDR1 is LNHNV and CDR2 is YYDKDF (reference sequence). V was pared by 5 bases and J by 3 bases, with 4 bases of the junction left unmatched. Written as DNA, the CDR3 is TGTGCCACCAGCCTGCGGACTAGCGGGAGCTACGAGCAGTACTTC. Translation: CATSLRTSGSYEQYF. Together with reference TRBV15 and TRBJ2-7, the CDR3 gives the full variable domain: DAMVIQNPRYQVTQFGKPVTLSCSQTLNHNVMYWYQQKSSQAPKLLFHYYDKDFNNEADTPDNFQSRRPNTSFCFLDIRSPGLGDTAMYLCATSLRTSGSYEQYFGPGTRLTVT.

The V call is TRBV2, the J call TRBJ1-5; 8 bases agree with TRBD1. Losses at the gene ends were 6 bases for V and 6 bases for J; bases not matched to a gene: 10. CDR1 SNHLY and CDR2 FYNNEI come from the germline V gene. The CDR3 consists of 15 residues. The CDR3 DNA is TGTGCCAGCAGGGGAAGAGACAGGGGAGGTCAGCCCCAGCATTTT. This encodes CASRGRDRGGQPQHF.

V is TRBV3-1 (or the pseudogene TRBV3-2) and J is TRBJ2-7, with 7 bases lining up with TRBD1. The CDR3 is 15 residues long. Trimming cost V 4 bases and J 6 bases; bases outside gene matches: 12. Germline CDR1 is LGHDT and CDR2 is YNNKEL (reference sequence). CDR3 DNA: TGTGCCAGCAGCCTTAAACCAGGGGGTGGTAGCGAGCAGTACTTC. Protein: CASSLKPGGGSEQYF.

This chain joins TRBV12-3 or TRBV12-4 and TRBJ1-1; TRBD1 might be the D (6 bases). V gave up 6 bases and J gave up 2 bases, with 10 bases separating them. The CDR3 runs 13 residues. The CDR3, as DNA: TGTGCCAGCAGGATGACAGGAAACACTGAAGCTTTCTTT. It translates to CASRMTGNTEAFF.

This rearrangement joins TRBV5-1 to TRBJ1-3, with a possible D match to TRBD1 (5 bases). CDR3 length: 16 amino acids. The germline V and J ends were trimmed by 0 bases and 0 bases, with 10 bases remaining between them. Germline values: CDR1 SGHRS, CDR2 YFSETQ. Here the CDR3 reads CASSLGDSLSGNTIYF. The CDR3, as DNA: TGCGCCAGCAGCTTGGGAGACAGTCTCTCTGGAAACACCATATATTTT. Supplemented by reference TRBV5-1 and TRBJ1-3, the full variable domain reads KAGVTQTPRYLIKTRGQQVTLSCSPISGHRSVSWYQQTPGQGLQFLFEYFSETQRNKGNFPGRFSGRQFSNSRSEMNVSTLELGDSALYLCASSLGDSLSGNTIYFGEGSWLTVV.